This T cell receptor beta chain was obtained from a study of CXCR3-negative and CXCR3-positive naive CD8 T cells. Per the germline V gene, CDR1 is MDHEN and CDR2 is SYDVKM. The CDR3 consists of 15 residues. 5' RACE that incorporated UMI labels was used to prepare the TRB cDNA libraries. With the 5' RACE reads reprocessed, TCRdb shows one record per CDR3 protein and no DNA. This repertoire includes nearly 45,000 distinct CDR3 sequences. Sequencing was carried out using memory CD8+ T cells from blood. The rearrangement links TRBV28 to TRBJ1-6. This TCR came from a human donor in good health. Some clones in this sample may be carry-over from other donors' samples. Here the CDR3 reads CASLRGLSYNSPLHF.